This entry features one T cell receptor beta chain sequence. Its antigen is unidentified. The J segment lost 5 bases and the V segment lost 5 bases, leaving 6 bases of the junction unmatched. Germline V gene lookup returns CDR1 SQVTM and CDR2 ANQGSEA. The CDR3 covers 13 residues. As for the donors, each was a healthy bone marrow donor. The data were taken from a study of cytomegalovirus exposure and HLA in healthy donors. Study-wide results and caveats: Several of the most significant clusters appeared, in a later analysis, to be linked to common viral pathogens. From TCR beta sequences, most subjects' HLA-A and HLA-B alleles were reportedly predicted accurately. Across donors, most TCRs were seen rarely, yet some public ones were widespread.

The PCR was carried out with 60 Vbeta primers and 13 Jbeta primers. Profiled with immunoSEQ multiplex PCR; TCRdb holds only in-frame clones, not every one. The sample lists about 300,000 clones, 86% seen once, with less than 4% in the top ten. The chain uses TRBV29-1 and TRBJ2-7; TRBD1 matches at 10 bases. The sequence derives from a man aged 35 to 55 in good health and CMV-seropositive. Sequenced material: PBMCs. In DNA form, the CDR3 reads TGCAGCGTTCGGGACAGGGGAGGCGACGAGCAGTACTTC. This translates into CSVRDRGGDEQYF.